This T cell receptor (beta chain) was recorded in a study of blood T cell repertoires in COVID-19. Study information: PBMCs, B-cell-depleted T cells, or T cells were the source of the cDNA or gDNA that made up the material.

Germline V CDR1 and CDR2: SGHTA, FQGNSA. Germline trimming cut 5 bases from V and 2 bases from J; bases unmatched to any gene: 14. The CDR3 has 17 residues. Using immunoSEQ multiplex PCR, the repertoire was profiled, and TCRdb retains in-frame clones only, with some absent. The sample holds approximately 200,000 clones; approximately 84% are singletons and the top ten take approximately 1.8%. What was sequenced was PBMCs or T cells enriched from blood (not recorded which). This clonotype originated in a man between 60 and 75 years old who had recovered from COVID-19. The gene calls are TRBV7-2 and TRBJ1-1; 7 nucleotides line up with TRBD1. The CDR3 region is CASSLSQGMGRNTEAFF. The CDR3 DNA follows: TGTGCCAGCAGCCTATCACAGGGGATGGGAAGAAACACTGAAGCTTTCTTT. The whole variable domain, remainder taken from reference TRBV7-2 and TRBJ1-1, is GAGVSQSPSNKVTEKGKDVELRCDPISGHTALYWYRQSLGQGLEFLIYFQGNSAPDKSGLPSDRFSAERTGGSVSTLTIQRTQQEDSAVYLCASSLSQGMGRNTEAFFGQGTRLTVV.